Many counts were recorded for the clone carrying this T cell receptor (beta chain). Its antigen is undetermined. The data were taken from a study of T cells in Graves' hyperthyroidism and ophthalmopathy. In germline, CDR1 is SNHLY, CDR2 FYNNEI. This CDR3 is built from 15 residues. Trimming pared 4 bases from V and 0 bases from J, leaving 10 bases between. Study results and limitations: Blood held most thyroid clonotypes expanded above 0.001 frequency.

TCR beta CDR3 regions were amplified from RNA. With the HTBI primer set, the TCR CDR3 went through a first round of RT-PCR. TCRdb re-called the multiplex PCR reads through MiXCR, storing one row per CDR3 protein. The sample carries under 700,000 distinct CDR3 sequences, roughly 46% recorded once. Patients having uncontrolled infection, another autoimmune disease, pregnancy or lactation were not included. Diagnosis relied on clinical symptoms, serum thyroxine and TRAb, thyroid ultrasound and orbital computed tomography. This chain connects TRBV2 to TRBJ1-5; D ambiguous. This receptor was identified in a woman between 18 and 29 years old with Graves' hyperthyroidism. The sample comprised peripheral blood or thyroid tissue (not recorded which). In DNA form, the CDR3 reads TGTGCCAGCAGTGCTTCGGGAGATAGCAATCAGCCCCAGCATTTT. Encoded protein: CASSASGDSNQPQHF.